The next 31 T cell receptor beta chains were all read from a single sample in a study of long-term antiretroviral therapy in people with HIV. The assay, immunoSEQ v3.0, was run at survey level. TCRdb keeps only in-frame clones here, not all; method: immunoSEQ multiplex PCR. Among roughly 10,000 clones listed, roughly four fifths were seen once. Specimen: unsorted PBMCs, collected 1.8 years after starting antiretroviral therapy. The receptors originated from a man aged 35-49 years with HIV.

V usage is TRBV9 and J usage is TRBJ2-2; D unresolved. CDR3 length: 13 amino acids. The V end was cut by 0 bases, the J end by 6 bases, with 6 bases between. CDR1 is SGDLS and CDR2 is YYNGEE in the germline V gene. Written as DNA, the CDR3 is TGTGCCAGCAGCGTAGGCCTTGCCGGGGAGCTGTTTTTT. Encoded protein: CASSVGLAGELFF.

V gene TRBV11-3 combines with J gene TRBJ2-3, with D perhaps TRBD2 (6 bases). Germline CDR1 is SGHNT and CDR2 is YENEEA. This CDR3 has 15 residues. Trimming stripped 0 bases from V and 4 bases from J, with 11 bases between. Here the CDR3 reads CASSLDGGAPDTQYF. CDR3 coding DNA: TGTGCCAGCAGCTTAGACGGCGGGGCCCCAGATACGCAGTATTTT.

CDR3 loop: CASSQDLLNTGELFF. CDR3 in DNA: TGCGCCAGCAGCCAAGATCTCCTAAACACCGGGGAGCTGTTTTTT. J is TRBJ2-2 and V is TRBV4-3; D gene unclear. The germline V and J ends were trimmed by 0 bases and 2 bases, with 7 bases remaining between them. This CDR3 comprises 15 residues. CDR1 is LGHNA and CDR2 is YSLEER in the germline V gene.

The CDR3 sequence: CASSEQGFPGELFF. CDR3 sequence (DNA): TGTGCCAGCAGTGAGCAGGGATTCCCCGGGGAGCTGTTTTTT. The V and J genes are TRBV25-1 and TRBJ2-2, with D tentatively TRBD1 (5 bases). The germline V gene encodes CDR1 MGHDK and CDR2 SYGVNS. Trimming removed 3 bases at V and 6 bases at J, with 11 bases between. The CDR3 consists of 14 residues. The full variable domain, its missing parts supplied by reference TRBV25-1 and TRBJ2-2, is EADIYQTPRYLVIGTGKKITLECSQTMGHDKMYWYQQDPGMELHLIHYSYGVNSTEKGDLSSESTVSRIRTEHFPLTLESARPSHTSQYLCASSEQGFPGELFFGEGSRLTVL.

The chain employs TRBV29-1 and TRBJ2-1; 7 bases line up with TRBD2. The CDR3 consists of 14 residues. Germline trimming cut 8 bases from V and 2 bases from J; bases unmatched to any gene: 9. Per the germline V gene, CDR1 is SQVTM and CDR2 is ANQGSEA. This CDR3 is CSYSSGAAYNEQFF. The CDR3, as DNA: TGCAGCTACTCTAGCGGAGCCGCCTACAATGAGCAGTTCTTC.

V and J are TRBV7-9 and TRBJ1-5; unclear D gene. Trimming pared 7 bases from V and 6 bases from J, leaving 16 bases between. The CDR3 has 14 residues. Germline-derived CDR1 and CDR2 are SEHNR and FQNEAQ (reference sequence). The CDR3 DNA is TGTGCCAGCACCATGGGAAGGGCCGGTCAGCCCCAGCATTTT. Translating it yields CASTMGRAGQPQHF.

The chain uses TRBV7-9 and TRBJ2-5; TRBD1 matches at 9 bases. Germline assignment: CDR1 SEHNR and CDR2 FQNEAQ (reference sequence). V lost 7 bases, J lost 5 bases, and 8 bases stayed unmatched. The CDR3 covers 14 residues. The CDR3 here is CASTYLDRGETQYF. The CDR3 region has the DNA TGTGCCAGCACTTACCTTGACAGGGGGGAGACCCAGTACTTC.

The chain employs TRBV11-2 and TRBJ1-1, with a weak D call TRBD1 (6 bases). Germline values: CDR1 SGHAT, CDR2 FQNNGV. This CDR3 has 12 amino acids. V was pared by 0 bases and J by 9 bases, with 8 bases between. The CDR3 DNA reads TGTGCCAGCAGCTTAGAAACAGGGCAAGCTTTCTTT. Protein sequence: CASSLETGQAFF. Complete variable domain (other parts from reference TRBV11-2 and TRBJ1-1): EAGVAQSPRYKIIEKRQSVAFWCNPISGHATLYWYQQILGQGPKLLIQFQNNGVVDDSQLPKDRFSAERLKGVDSTLKIQPAKLEDSAVYLCASSLETGQAFFGQGTRLTVV.

The rearrangement links TRBV5-6 to TRBJ2-5; either TRBD1 or TRBD2 may fit D (7 bases each). The CDR3 extends over 13 amino acids. Between the trimmed V and J ends, which lost 5 bases and 5 bases, there was a span of 13 bases. CDR1 and CDR2 (germline): SGHDT, YYEEEE. As DNA, the CDR3 is TGTGCCAGCAGTAACAGGGGAGGGGAGACCCAGTACTTC. Protein: CASSNRGGETQYF. The variable domain in full, with the rest retrieved from reference TRBV5-6 and TRBJ2-5, is DAGVTQSPTHLIKTRGQQVTLRCSPKSGHDTVSWYQQALGQGPQFIFQYYEEEERQRGNFPDRFSGHQFPNYSSELNVNALLLGDSALYLCASSNRGGETQYFGPGTRLLVL.

The chain is built from TRBV5-4 and TRBJ2-5; a possible D gene is TRBD2 (7 bases). CDR3 length: 13 amino acids. V lost 0 bases, J lost 7 bases, and 10 bases lay in between. The germline CDR1 and CDR2 sequences are SGHNT and YYREEE (reference sequence). The CDR3 DNA reads as TGTGCCAGCAGCTTGGCAGGGGAGGGGACCCAGTACTTC. Amino acids: CASSLAGEGTQYF.

The chain recombines TRBV10-3 with TRBJ2-2; 7 bases map to TRBD1. The trim removed 3 bases at V and 0 bases at J, leaving 10 bases unmatched. Per the germline V gene, CDR1 is ENHRY and CDR2 is SYGVKD. This CDR3 comprises 18 residues. The CDR3: CAISEKGQNSANTGELFF. The CDR3 DNA is TGTGCCATCAGTGAAAAGGGACAGAATTCCGCGAACACCGGGGAGCTGTTTTTT.

The chain has TRBV11-2 and TRBJ1-2; D is uncertain. Per the germline V gene, CDR1 is SGHAT and CDR2 is FQNNGV. V was shortened by 2 bases and J by 0 bases, with 7 bases between the two germline ends. There are 14 residues in the CDR3. The CDR3 sequence is CASSLSGSNYGYTF. The CDR3 region has the DNA TGTGCCAGCAGCTTATCGGGTTCTAACTATGGCTACACCTTC.

The chain uses TRBV9 and TRBJ2-7, with TRBD1 matching over 7 bases. With V trimmed by 3 bases and J by 0 bases, 9 bases remained unmatched. The CDR3 extends over 16 amino acids. Germline-derived CDR1 and CDR2 are SGDLS and YYNGEE. This CDR3 is CASSANRDSSSYEQYF. CDR3 DNA sequence: TGTGCCAGCAGCGCAAACCGGGACAGCAGCTCCTACGAGCAGTACTTC.

By proportion, this clone is medium-sized. J is TRBJ2-7 and V is TRBV7-8; D gene unclear. The CDR3 is 12 amino acids. Germline loops: CDR1 SGHVS, CDR2 FQNEAQ. V lost 2 bases to trimming and J lost 6 bases, with 8 bases between them. Here the CDR3 reads CASSLLVPEQYF. CDR3 nucleotide sequence: TGTGCCAGCAGCTTACTAGTACCCGAGCAGTACTTC.

The genes are TRBV27 and TRBJ1-5; 7 bases are shared with TRBD1. The germline gives CDR1 MNHEY, CDR2 SMNVEV (reference sequence). With V trimmed by 6 bases and J by 2 bases, 4 bases remained unmatched. This CDR3 comprises 14 residues. The CDR3 DNA sequence: TGTGCCAGCAGCACACAGGGGCGCAATCAGCCCCAGCATTTT. Translating gives CASSTQGRNQPQHF.

The chain employs TRBV28 and TRBJ1-1, with D possibly matching TRBD1 (5 bases). V was trimmed by 3 bases and J by 10 bases, leaving 9 bases between them. The germline CDR1 and CDR2 sequences are MDHEN and SYDVKM. The CDR3 runs to 11 residues. In nucleotides, the CDR3 is TGTGCCAGCAGTTTCCTTGACAGAGCTTTCTTT. Translating it yields CASSFLDRAFF.

In its sample, this clone was seen a few times. This chain links TRBV7-3 with TRBJ2-6, with unresolved D. The CDR3 consists of 15 residues. Germline V CDR1 and CDR2: SGHTA, FQGTGA. V dropped 2 bases and J dropped 0 bases, with 5 bases sitting between them. The CDR3 region is CASSLPTSGANVLTF. The CDR3 bases are TGTGCCAGCAGCTTACCCACCTCTGGGGCCAACGTCCTGACTTTC. Looking up the rest from reference TRBV7-3 and TRBJ2-6 gives the full variable domain: GAGVSQTPSNKVTEKGKYVELRCDPISGHTALYWYRQSLGQGPEFLIYFQGTGAADDSGLPNDRFFAVRPEGSVSTLKIQRTERGDSAVYLCASSLPTSGANVLTFGAGSRLTVL.

V gene TRBV19 combines with J gene TRBJ2-1, with unresolved D. The germline V and J ends were trimmed by 5 bases and 8 bases, with 13 bases remaining between them. Germline V gene sequence: CDR1 LNHDA, CDR2 SQIVND (reference sequence). This CDR3 contains 13 residues. The CDR3 DNA is TGTGCCAGTAGTCGGAATAGGTGGGATGAGCAGTTCTTC. Protein: CASSRNRWDEQFF.

The rearrangement links TRBV30 to TRBJ1-3, with TRBD1 matching 7 bases. CDR1 GTSNPN and CDR2 SVGIG come from the germline V gene (reference sequence). This CDR3 spans 15 amino acids. V trimming: 0 bases; J trimming: 9 bases; junction bases outside the gene matches: 11. The CDR3 region is CAWSVPGTAGGTIYF. CDR3 bases: TGTGCCTGGAGTGTACCCGGGACAGCGGGAGGCACCATATATTTT.

Notes on this clone: A read error may produce the germline difference seen at one junction end. This sequence joins TRBV9 and TRBJ1-2; possibly TRBD1 for D (5 bases). Per the germline V gene, CDR1 is SGDLS and CDR2 is YYNGEE. The CDR3 has 10 amino acids. The CDR3 sequence is CASSGGTQHF. CDR3 DNA sequence: TGTGCCAGCAGCGGAGGGACCCAACACTTC.

The chain carries TRBV10-1 and TRBJ1-1; D gene unclear. V lost 7 bases, J lost 3 bases, and 15 bases lay in between. CDR1 is WNHNN, CDR2 SYGVQD, per germline (reference sequence). The CDR3 is 14 residues long. CDR3 residues: CASTRDVGDTEAFF. CDR3 sequence (DNA): TGCGCCAGCACCCGGGATGTAGGTGACACTGAAGCTTTCTTT.

This chain links TRBV18 with TRBJ1-1; maybe TRBD1 (5 bases). Trimming pared 4 bases from V and 3 bases from J, leaving 9 bases between. The CDR3 extends over 13 amino acids. Germline V lookup: CDR1 KGHSH, CDR2 LQKENI. CDR3 coding DNA: TGTGCCAGCTCACAGGGACCCGACACTGAAGCTTTCTTT. This encodes CASSQGPDTEAFF.

This chain connects TRBV11-2 to TRBJ2-1; D is uncertain. Between the trimmed V and J ends, which lost 7 bases and 5 bases, there was a span of 15 bases. Germline assignment: CDR1 SGHAT and CDR2 FQNNGV. The CDR3 loop spans 14 amino acids. CDR3 nucleotides: TGTGCCAGCAACCTGGGGTGGGCCAACAATGAGCAGTTCTTC. Amino acid sequence: CASNLGWANNEQFF. Filled out from reference TRBV11-2 and TRBJ2-1, the complete variable domain reads EAGVAQSPRYKIIEKRQSVAFWCNPISGHATLYWYQQILGQGPKLLIQFQNNGVVDDSQLPKDRFSAERLKGVDSTLKIQPAKLEDSAVYLCASNLGWANNEQFFGPGTRLTVL.

V usage is TRBV30 and J usage is TRBJ1-2; no reliable D call. V was shortened by 8 bases and J by 0 bases, with 7 bases between the two germline ends. The germline V gene encodes CDR1 GTSNPN and CDR2 SVGIG (reference sequence). This CDR3 spans 11 amino acids. Here the CDR3 reads CASWTNYGYTF. The CDR3 DNA reads TGTGCCAGTTGGACTAACTATGGCTACACCTTC.

This clone was seen just once. The V call is TRBV7-8, the J call TRBJ1-4; 11 bases match TRBD1. CDR1 and CDR2 from the germline V gene are SGHVS and FQNEAQ. There are 19 residues in the CDR3. The V segment lost 2 bases and the J segment 12 bases; nucleotides outside the gene matches: 20. Written as DNA, the CDR3 is TGTGCCAGCAGCTTAAATCGGGGACAGGGGGGGCCGATAATGTGGGAACTGTTTTTT. As protein: CASSLNRGQGGPIMWELFF.

This clone was seen more than once but under ten times. This chain uses TRBV4-3 with TRBJ2-7, with 7 bases identical to TRBD2. CDR3 length equals 15 residues. Unmatched junction bases numbered 5, after V lost 1 base and J lost 2 bases. CDR1 and CDR2 from the germline V gene are LGHNA and YSLEER. The CDR3 DNA reads as TGCGCCAGCAGCCAAGGAACTAGCGTTACCTACGAGCAGTACTTC. Protein sequence: CASSQGTSVTYEQYF.

The rearrangement joins TRBV6-7 to TRBJ2-2, with 10 bases identical to TRBD2. TRBV6-7 is an ORF, and what it does is uncertain. This CDR3 has 16 amino acids. J lost 6 bases, V lost 6 bases, and 10 bases had no gene match. DNA for the CDR3: TGTGCCAGCAGCCGCCGGCTAGCGGGAGAAGCCGGGGAGCTGTTTTTT. The encoded protein is CASSRRLAGEAGELFF.

The chain is built from TRBV7-2 and TRBJ2-7, with TRBD2 as a possible D gene (9 bases). V dropped 3 bases and J dropped 1 base, with 16 bases sitting between them. The CDR3 extends over 16 amino acids. Germline CDR1 SGHTA, CDR2 FQGNSA. The CDR3, as DNA: TGTGCCAGCAGCTTCGCTAGCGGGACAGGTTCCTACGAGCAGTACTTC. Its protein is CASSFASGTGSYEQYF.

The chain links TRBV25-1 to TRBJ1-2; a weak D match, TRBD1 (5 bases). This CDR3 has 14 residues. CDR1 MGHDK and CDR2 SYGVNS come from the germline V gene. V gave up 2 bases and J gave up 7 bases, with 14 bases separating them. The CDR3 DNA reads TGTGCCAGCAGTGAAGGGCAGGGTTCAAGTGGCTACACCTTC. It codes for CASSEGQGSSGYTF.

This chain links TRBV14 with TRBJ2-4; 11 bases align to TRBD1. CDR1 is SGHDN, CDR2 FVKESK, per germline. With 1 base clipped from V and 3 bases from J, the junction kept 11 bases outside the gene matches. The CDR3 totals 19 residues. The CDR3, as DNA: TGTGCCAGCAGCCAAGGAGGGACAGGGGGGTTCCAAGGCAAAAACATTCAGTACTTC. Its translation is CASSQGGTGGFQGKNIQYF. The complete variable domain, with remaining parts taken from reference TRBV14 and TRBJ2-4, reads EAGVTQFPSHSVIEKGQTVTLRCDPISGHDNLYWYRRVMGKEIKFLLHFVKESKQDESGMPNNRFLAERTGGTYSTLKVQPAELEDSGVYFCASSQGGTGGFQGKNIQYFGAGTRLSVL.

V and J are TRBV10-3 and TRBJ1-5, with TRBD1 identical over 10 bases. The germline gives CDR1 ENHRY, CDR2 SYGVKD. V was pared by 6 bases and J by 7 bases, with 9 bases of the junction left unmatched. The CDR3 runs to 15 residues. The CDR3 DNA is TGTGCCATCAGAGCCGGGACAGGGGTAGGGCAGCCCCAGCATTTT. It translates to CAIRAGTGVGQPQHF.